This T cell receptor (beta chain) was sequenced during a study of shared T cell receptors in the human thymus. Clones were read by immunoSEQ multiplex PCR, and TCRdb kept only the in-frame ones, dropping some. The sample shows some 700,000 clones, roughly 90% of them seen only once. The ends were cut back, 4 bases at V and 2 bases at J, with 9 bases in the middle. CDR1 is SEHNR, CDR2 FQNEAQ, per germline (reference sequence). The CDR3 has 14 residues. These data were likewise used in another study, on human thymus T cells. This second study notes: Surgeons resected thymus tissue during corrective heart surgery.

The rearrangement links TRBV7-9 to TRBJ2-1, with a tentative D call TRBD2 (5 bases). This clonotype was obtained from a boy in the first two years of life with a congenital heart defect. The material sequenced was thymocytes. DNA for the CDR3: TGTGCCAGCAGCTCTTCGAGGGCCTACAATGAGCAGTTCTTC. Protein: CASSSSRAYNEQFF.